The 14 T cell receptor beta chains listed next were all sequenced from one sample in a study of T cells in tuberculosis. Repertoires were generated with immunoSEQ multiplex PCR, while TCRdb's copy carries only in-frame clones and drops some. The repertoire includes 35,000 to 50,000 clones, roughly 94% of them detected once, and around 1.9% sits in the top ten. Sequenced input: PBMCs. The receptor set was obtained from a donor between 10 and 29 years old with latent tuberculosis or without tuberculosis infection. Some clones in this sample may be carry-over from other donors' samples.

The rearrangement uses TRBV30 and TRBJ2-7; D is undetermined. V lost 1 base, J lost 0 bases, and 13 bases lay in between. The CDR3 runs 15 residues. Germline CDR1 GTSNPN, CDR2 SVGIG (reference sequence). CDR3 amino acids: CAWSAPGQYSYEQYF. The CDR3 DNA reads TGTGCCTGGAGTGCCCCGGGTCAGTACTCCTACGAGCAGTACTTC.

In this sample, this clone turned up once. This chain links TRBV14 with TRBJ2-1; D is unresolved. The V and J ends lost 6 bases and 2 bases respectively, with 14 bases between them. This CDR3 region has 15 residues. Germline-derived CDR1 and CDR2 are SGHDN and FVKESK. The CDR3 nucleotides are TGTGCCAGCAGTGATGGTTCAGTCGCCTACAATGAGCAGTTCTTC. It specifies CASSDGSVAYNEQFF.

In DNA form, the CDR3 reads TGTGCCAGCAGCCCCCCCCCTTGGCCAAACTACGAGCAGTACTTC. Translating it yields CASSPPPWPNYEQYF. The rearrangement joins TRBV11-2 to TRBJ2-7; D gene unclear. Germline loops: CDR1 SGHAT, CDR2 FQNNGV. This CDR3 contains 15 residues. The V end was cut by 5 bases, the J end by 3 bases, with 17 bases between.

The gene calls are TRBV5-6 and TRBJ2-3, with 8 bases fitting TRBD2. V dropped 6 bases and J dropped 3; count of bases not matched to a gene: 3. The V gene's germline CDR1 is SGHDT and CDR2 YYEEEE. This CDR3 is 13 amino acids long. The CDR3: CASKPSGTDTQYF. CDR3 DNA sequence: TGTGCCAGCAAGCCTAGCGGGACAGATACGCAGTATTTT.

The chain employs TRBV18 and TRBJ1-1; 12 bases are a match to TRBD1. The germline gives CDR1 KGHSH, CDR2 LQKENI. The CDR3 runs to 18 residues. The trim removed 3 bases at V and 2 bases at J, leaving 10 bases unmatched. The CDR3 DNA follows: TGTGCCAGCTCACCTAGAACCGGGACAGGGGGCAGTAACACTGAAGCTTTCTTT. As protein: CASSPRTGTGGSNTEAFF.

V is TRBV5-1 and J is TRBJ2-1, with 9 nucleotides matching TRBD2. The CDR3 is made up of 16 amino acids. Germline CDR1 and CDR2: SGHRS and YFSETQ. The J segment lost 3 bases and the V segment lost 0 bases, leaving 4 bases of the junction unmatched. CDR3 sequence reads: CASSLVIAGDYNEQFF. CDR3 coding DNA: TGCGCCAGCAGCTTGGTAATAGCGGGAGACTACAATGAGCAGTTCTTC.

This CDR3 reads CASSSEVTSNSYEQYF. Written as DNA, the CDR3 is TGTGCCAGCAGCTCTGAGGTGACTAGCAACTCCTACGAGCAGTACTTC. The chain couples TRBV5-6 to TRBJ2-7; the match to TRBD2 covers 7 bases. Germline lookup yields CDR1 SGHDT and CDR2 YYEEEE. Trimming removed 3 bases from V and 0 bases from J; junction bases left unmatched: 9. The CDR3 contains 16 residues.

The CDR3 region has the DNA TGTGCCAGCAGTAAACTAGCGAAGGACACAGATACGCAGTATTTT. Its protein is CASSKLAKDTDTQYF. The chain recombines TRBV28 with TRBJ2-3, with 7 bases identical to TRBD2. After removal of 5 bases from V and 2 bases from J, the junction contained 7 bases not matched to a gene. Germline V gene sequence: CDR1 MDHEN, CDR2 SYDVKM. The CDR3 totals 15 residues. Looking up the rest from reference TRBV28 and TRBJ2-3 gives the full variable domain: DVKVTQSSRYLVKRTGEKVFLECVQDMDHENMFWYRQDPGLGLRLIYFSYDVKMKEKGDIPEGYSVSREKKERFSLILESASTNQTSMYLCASSKLAKDTDTQYFGPGTRLTVL.

The rearrangement links TRBV19 to TRBJ2-3; D is uncertain. V shed 4 bases and J shed 6 bases, with 17 bases lying between them. Germline lookup yields CDR1 LNHDA and CDR2 SQIVND (reference sequence). The length of the CDR3 is 15 residues. The CDR3 DNA reads as TGTGCCAGTAGTAGGCGACAATCTCCCTCGGATACGCAGTATTTT. Translation gives CASSRRQSPSDTQYF.

This chain links TRBV13 with TRBJ2-2, with 7 bases aligning to TRBD2. This CDR3 is 16 amino acids long. V trimming: 1 base; J trimming: 1 base; junction bases outside the gene matches: 3. Germline values: CDR1 PRHDT, CDR2 FYEKMQ (reference sequence). The CDR3 reads CASSLEASGNTGELFF. The CDR3, as DNA: TGTGCCAGCAGCTTAGAAGCTAGCGGGAACACCGGGGAGCTGTTTTTT.

The chain is built from TRBV27 and TRBJ1-4; D is unresolved. Trimming took off 5 bases at V and 8 bases at J, with 15 bases between the two ends. The germline V gene encodes CDR1 MNHEY and CDR2 SMNVEV (reference sequence). The CDR3 is made up of 14 amino acids. The CDR3 reads CASSVTATGEKLFF. The DNA for the CDR3 is TGTGCCAGCAGTGTGACCGCGACTGGGGAAAAACTGTTTTTT.

This sequence joins TRBV6-4 and TRBJ2-6, with TRBD1 matching 7 bases. Germline trimming cut 2 bases from V and 0 bases from J; bases unmatched to any gene: 1. Per germline, CDR1 MRHNA and CDR2 SNTAGT. This CDR3 is built from 16 residues. The CDR3 loop is CASSDRQGSGANVLTF. The CDR3 coding sequence is TGTGCCAGCAGTGACCGACAGGGCTCTGGGGCCAACGTCCTGACTTTC.

In its sample, this clone was seen a few times. The chain combines TRBV4-2 with TRBJ1-2; TRBD1 matches 12 bases. CDR3 length equals 16 residues. The J segment lost 3 bases and the V segment lost 4 bases, leaving 6 bases of the junction unmatched. Germline CDR1 reads LGHNA; CDR2 reads YNFKEQ. CDR3 bases: TGTGCCAGCAGCCCCGGGACAGGGGGCCTCGACTATGGCTACACCTTC. This encodes CASSPGTGGLDYGYTF.

This clone occurred once. The chain has TRBV9 and TRBJ1-4; D is perhaps TRBD1 (5 bases). From germline, CDR1 is SGDLS and CDR2 YYNGEE. CDR3 length: 15 amino acids. V lost 7 bases, J lost 7 bases, and 20 bases lay in between. The CDR3 bases are TGTGCCAGCTTGTTCAGGGCCGCGGTGGTTGAAAAACTGTTTTTT. Its translation is CASLFRAAVVEKLFF. Together with reference TRBV9 and TRBJ1-4, the CDR3 gives the full variable domain: DSGVTQTPKHLITATGQRVTLRCSPRSGDLSVYWYQQSLDQGLQFLIQYYNGEERAKGNILERFSAQQFPDLHSELNLSSLELGDSALYFCASLFRAAVVEKLFFGSGTQLSVL.